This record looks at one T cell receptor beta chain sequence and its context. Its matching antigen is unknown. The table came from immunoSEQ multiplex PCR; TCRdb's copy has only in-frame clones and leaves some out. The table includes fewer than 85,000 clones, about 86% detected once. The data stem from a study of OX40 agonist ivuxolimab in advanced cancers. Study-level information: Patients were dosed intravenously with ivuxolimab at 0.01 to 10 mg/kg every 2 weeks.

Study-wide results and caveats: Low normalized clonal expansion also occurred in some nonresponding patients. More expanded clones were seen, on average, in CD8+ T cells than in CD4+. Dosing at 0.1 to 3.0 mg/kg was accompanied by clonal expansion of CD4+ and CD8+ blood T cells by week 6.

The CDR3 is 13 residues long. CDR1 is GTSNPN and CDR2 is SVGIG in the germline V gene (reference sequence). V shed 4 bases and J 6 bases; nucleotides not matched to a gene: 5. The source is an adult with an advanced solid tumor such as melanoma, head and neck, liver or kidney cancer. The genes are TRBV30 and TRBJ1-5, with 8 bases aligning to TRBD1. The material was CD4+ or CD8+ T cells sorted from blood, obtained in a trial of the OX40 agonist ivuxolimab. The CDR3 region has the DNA TGTGCCTGGACAACAGGGGGGAGTCAGCCCCAGCATTTT. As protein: CAWTTGGSQPQHF.